Following are 10 T cell receptor beta chains from one sample sequenced in a study of cytomegalovirus exposure and HLA in healthy donors. It was with 60 Vbeta and 13 Jbeta primers that the PCR ran. The protocol was immunoSEQ multiplex PCR, while the TCRdb copy is restricted to in-frame clones and leaves out a portion. The sample carries more than 150,000 clones, over 70% recorded once. Sequenced sample: PBMCs. The source is a woman under 30 in good health and CMV-seronegative.

This chain links TRBV28 with TRBJ2-1; 12 nucleotides agree with TRBD2. After removal of 5 bases from V and 5 bases from J, the junction contained 7 bases not matched to a gene. CDR3 length: 16 amino acids. Germline loops: CDR1 MDHEN, CDR2 SYDVKM. CDR3 loop: CASSATSGGLHNEQFF. The CDR3 nucleotides read TGTGCCAGCAGTGCGACTAGCGGGGGCCTCCACAATGAGCAGTTCTTC. Variable domain in full (rest from reference TRBV28 and TRBJ2-1): DVKVTQSSRYLVKRTGEKVFLECVQDMDHENMFWYRQDPGLGLRLIYFSYDVKMKEKGDIPEGYSVSREKKERFSLILESASTNQTSMYLCASSATSGGLHNEQFFGPGTRLTVL.

This clone occurred once. The chain couples TRBV5-8 to TRBJ2-7, with D maybe TRBD2 (5 bases). Trimming left V 4 bases short and J 2 bases short, with 16 bases between. CDR1 and CDR2 (germline): SGHTS, YDEGEE. This CDR3 spans 15 amino acids. The CDR3 is CASSPRGGGTYEQYF. In DNA form, the CDR3 reads TGTGCCAGCAGCCCCCGGGGTGGCGGAACCTACGAGCAGTACTTC. The variable domain in full, with the rest retrieved from reference TRBV5-8 and TRBJ2-7, is EAGVTQSPTHLIKTRGQQATLRCSPISGHTSVYWYQQALGLGLQFLLWYDEGEERNRGNFPPRFSGRQFPNYSSELNVNALELEDSALYLCASSPRGGGTYEQYFGPGTRLTVT.

The chain carries TRBV5-1 and TRBJ1-1, with TRBD1 matching 7 bases. CDR3 size: 16 residues. CDR1 and CDR2 (germline): SGHRS, YFSETQ. J gave up 1 base and V 5 bases, and 11 bases lay outside the gene matches. CDR3 bases: TGCGCCAGCAGACTGGGGACAGCGGGCTGGAACACTGAAGCTTTCTTT. This gives the protein CASRLGTAGWNTEAFF.

DNA of the CDR3: TGTGCCAGCAGTGAAAGTATCGGGGGGGGCCGGGAGACCCAGTACTTC. Translation gives CASSESIGGGRETQYF. The chain recombines TRBV6-1 with TRBJ2-5, with TRBD2 matching 8 bases. After removal of 2 bases from V and 5 bases from J, the junction contained 10 bases not matched to a gene. Germline V gene lookup returns CDR1 MNHNS and CDR2 SASEGT. The CDR3 totals 16 residues.

Here the CDR3 reads CASSSSRGEAFF. CDR3 nucleotide sequence: TGTGCCAGCAGTTCTTCCCGGGGAGAAGCTTTCTTT. V usage is TRBV6-6 and J usage is TRBJ1-1; no definite D call. Trimming pared 4 bases from V and 8 bases from J, leaving 11 bases between. Germline-derived CDR1 and CDR2 are MNHNY and SVGAGI (reference sequence). This CDR3 comprises 12 residues.

This chain connects TRBV7-8 to TRBJ2-5; the match to TRBD2 covers 9 bases. Germline CDR1 and CDR2: SGHVS and FQNEAQ. The CDR3 is made up of 16 amino acids. V lost 2 bases to trimming and J lost 2 bases; unmatched junction nucleotides: 6. CDR3 sequence (DNA): TGTGCCAGCAGCTTATTAAGCGGGGGGTTACAAGAGACCCAGTACTTC. Translating gives CASSLLSGGLQETQYF.

This chain uses TRBV5-4 with TRBJ1-5; D gene uncertain. This CDR3 is built from 14 residues. Germline CDR1 reads SGHNT; CDR2 reads YYREEE (reference sequence). The V end lost 2 bases, the J end lost 1 base, and 7 bases lay between the germline ends. The CDR3 loop is CASSFGDSNQPQHF. Here the CDR3 DNA reads TGTGCCAGCAGCTTCGGAGACAGCAATCAGCCCCAGCATTTT.

This clone was detected only a few times. The chain joins TRBV5-4 to TRBJ2-7; 8 nucleotides align to TRBD2. V was clipped by 7 bases and J by 7 bases; unmatched bases: 16. The CDR3 totals 15 residues. Germline lookup yields CDR1 SGHNT and CDR2 YYREEE (reference sequence). The chain's CDR3 is CASSSIGAGAGEQYF. The CDR3 bases are TGTGCCAGCTCTTCAATCGGAGCGGGGGCCGGGGAGCAGTACTTC.

The gene calls are TRBV10-2 and TRBJ1-3, with D possibly TRBD1 on 5 matching bases. Per the germline V gene, CDR1 is WSHSY and CDR2 is SAAADI. Between the trimmed V and J ends, which lost 7 bases and 1 base, there was a span of 14 bases. CDR3 size: 15 residues. The CDR3 DNA reads as TGCGCCAGCACCCTACCCGGGGGATCTGGAAACACCATATATTTT. Protein: CASTLPGGSGNTIYF.

The J gene is TRBJ2-6, the V gene TRBV5-8, with 8 bases aligning to TRBD1. Germline assignment: CDR1 SGHTS and CDR2 YDEGEE. Trimming at V came to 0 bases and at J to 2 bases, leaving 10 bases not matched to a gene. The CDR3 length is 19 residues. This CDR3 reads CASSLGDQGALAGANVLTF. CDR3 nucleotide sequence: TGTGCCAGCAGCTTGGGGGATCAGGGGGCGTTGGCTGGGGCCAACGTCCTGACTTTC.